This TCR beta chain appears in the sequencing data of a study of early T cells in non-severe SARS-CoV-2 infection. TCRdb re-analysed the 5' RACE reads in MiXCR, keeping a single row per CDR3 protein. Seen here are 65,000 to 75,000 distinct CDR3 sequences, about 12% observed once, and the top ten hold 4.5% to 6.5%. In germline, CDR1 is MNHEY, CDR2 SVGAGI. J gave up 2 bases and V 6 bases, and 4 bases lay outside the gene matches. This CDR3 has 14 amino acids. The sample holds a few counts of this clonotype. This chain connects TRBV6-5 to TRBJ2-1; 7 bases map to TRBD2. The sequence derives from an adult who was a healthcare worker with PCR-confirmed SARS-CoV-2 infection or an uninfected control (not recorded which). Sequencing was performed on whole blood. The CDR3 DNA sequence: TGTGCCAGCAGAACGGGACTAACCTACAATGAGCAGTTCTTC. This encodes CASRTGLTYNEQFF.